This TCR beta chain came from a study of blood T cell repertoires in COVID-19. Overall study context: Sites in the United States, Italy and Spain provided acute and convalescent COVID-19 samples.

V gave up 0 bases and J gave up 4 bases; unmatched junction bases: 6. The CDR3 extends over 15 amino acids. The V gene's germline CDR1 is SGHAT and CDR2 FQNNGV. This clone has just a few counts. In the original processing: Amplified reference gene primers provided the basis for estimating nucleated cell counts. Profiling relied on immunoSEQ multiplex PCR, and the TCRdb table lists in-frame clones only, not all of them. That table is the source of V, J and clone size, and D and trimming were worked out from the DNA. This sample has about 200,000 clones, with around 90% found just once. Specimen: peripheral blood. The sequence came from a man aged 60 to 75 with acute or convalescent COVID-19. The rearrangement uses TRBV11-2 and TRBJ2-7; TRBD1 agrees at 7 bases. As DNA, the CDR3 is TGTGCCAGCAGCTTAGAGACAGGGTTTGGGTACGAGCAGTACTTC. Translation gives CASSLETGFGYEQYF.